This TCR beta chain is from a study of cytomegalovirus exposure and HLA in healthy donors (dated by TCRdb to 2016 to 2017). In terms of the full investigation: In an earlier analysis of roughly 500 of the donors, around 290 Gb of sequence data and approximately 120 million unique TCR beta sequences from 180 million or so T cells were reported. The later analysis used no new phenotypic data to find candidate immune exposures, relying instead on TCR beta sequences and their occurrence across donors. In a later genetic analysis, genome-wide SNP genotypes for about 55% of the roughly 700 donors were used, and that subset was treated as a discovery cohort. An earlier analysis of fewer than 700 of the donors applied high-throughput TCR beta sequencing to assess whether each TCR beta V gene segment acted as functional or pseudogenic. Typing coverage varied by locus: 629-630 donors for A, B, C, DRB1 and DQB1; roughly 520 for DQA1; approximately 610 for DPA1; 450 to 480 for DPB1. Donor age, sex, ethnicity and CMV serostatus were compiled together with the repertoire data. The study combined high-throughput TCR immunosequencing, statistical association of individual TCRs with disease status, and machine learning to predict cytomegalovirus infection status. Besides the first cohort of around 670 subjects, a separate validation cohort made up of roughly 120 different subjects was used. Across approximately 420 genotyped donors of the cohort, an average of about 220,000 unique TCR beta nucleotide sequences per donor were sequenced, and around 20% of those sequences were non-productive. Using immunosequencing, the study profiled T cell repertoires from roughly 650 subjects and related those repertoires to cytomegalovirus serostatus. The study aimed to test whether signatures of past pathogen exposure could be identified by cataloging public T cell receptors. Of the roughly 400 genotyped donors, over 70% fell in the genetic ancestry cluster associated with self-reported Caucasian donors. Every discovery cohort repertoire had been produced on one sequencing platform. Several DR-DQ haplotypes were treated as single units for association and clustering because of strong linkage in the cohort. HLA typing covered class I and class II loci at four-digit resolution. An early release covering about 600 HLA-typed donors comprised about 290 gigabases of sequencing data and some 79 million unique TCR sequences. A later analysis re-examined previously published TCR beta repertoires from hundreds of donors and added high-resolution HLA genotyping to investigate patterns of TCR occurrence.

The paper as a whole reports these results and caveats: In a later genetic analysis, fewer N-insertions in productive TCRs were reported among donors in an Asian-associated ancestry cluster than the approximately 710-donor mean. The 87-base-pair reads could not distinguish some IMGT-functional V segments, including TRBV6-2 and TRBV6-3, so those segments were excluded. V-gene and J-gene trimming of TCR beta chains was associated with a missense DCLRE1C variant in a later genetic analysis, and the association was replicated in an independent cohort. A later analysis reported that several top co-occurrence clusters appeared linked to parvovirus B19, influenza, CMV and Epstein-Barr virus. The study gave a list of some 150 TCR beta chains associated with cytomegalovirus. Linkage disequilibrium might explain the correlated functional status among segregating V segments, but an unknown experimental factor could not be ruled out. Only TCR beta chains were sequenced in this cohort, and the absence of alpha or paired-chain data limited detectable features. In a later analysis, HLA-associated TCR beta chains were found to be more clonally expanded and to have lower generation probabilities than equally common non-associated chains. A further reported finding was that TCR beta sequences accurately predicted the HLA-A and HLA-B alleles for most subjects in the first cohort. Most CMV-associated TCR beta chains appeared to be HLA-restricted in a later analysis, and the HLA associations seemed to be driven largely by CMV exposure. HLA typing was unavailable for some donors at each locus, so association tests used only the typed subset. CMV serostatus was the only immune exposure information available for the cohort. In a later analysis, TCR association rates were found to vary across HLA loci, with the most associated TCRs seen for DRB1 alleles and the fewest for HLA-C alleles. Specific HLA alleles were associated with around 18,000 TCR beta sequences at a false discovery rate of 0.05 in a later analysis. Because counts were too low, seventeen rarely observed V segments, including chromosome 9 orphons, were left out of the earlier analysis of several hundred of the donors. Sequencing depth was assumed to be roughly uniform across donors in the presence/absence analyses, though that assumption may not hold. A few of the identified cytomegalovirus-associated TCR beta chains were confirmed in vitro to be specific for cytomegalovirus antigens. The classifier was reported to diagnose cytomegalovirus status with high specificity and sensitivity in both the original and validation cohorts. It was suggested by the authors that the approach could potentially be generalized to other disease states and immunological phenotypes. In an earlier analysis of 450 to 750 of the donors, most TCR beta V segments appeared in productive rearrangements about 87% or about 30% of the time, broadly matching IMGT annotations. A cluster of highly shared sequence variants was judged likely to be a technical artifact of the sequencing pipeline. While some public TCRs were present in many individuals, most TCR sequences turned up only very rarely across donors. When HLA alleles, especially DR and DQ, strongly co-occurred, TCR associations were difficult to assign to individual alleles.

In regard to this clone: Its antigen has not been determined. One base away there is no much larger clone; base qualities are not given.

The cohort was made up of 650 to 700 healthy bone marrow donors. All cohort members were sampled while nominally healthy, although unrecorded immune exposures were likely present. The donor was CMV seropositive and belonged to the group of more than 250 seropositive cohort members. Each donor provided a peripheral blood sample, and peripheral blood mononuclear cells were used for TCR beta sequencing. The Qiagen DNeasy Blood Extraction Kit was used to extract genomic DNA from the blood cell samples. Here V drops 5 bases and J drops 3 bases, and the junction holds 3 bases not matched to any gene. The CDR3 covers 14 residues, taking in both the cysteine and the phenylalanine. Only the CDR3 part of the read is kept: 42 bases, read in frame from the first base. The germline V gene sets CDR1 to MDHEN and CDR2 to SYDVKM. Library creation used the immunoSEQ multiplex PCR assay. The multiplex PCR relied on a mix of 60 forward primers for TCR Vbeta segments and 13 reverse primers for TCR Jbeta segments. A multiplex PCR assay on genomic DNA amplified the CDR3 region of rearranged TCR beta genes. The Illumina HiSeq System was used to sequence the amplified TCR beta libraries as 87-base-pair reads. The study's processing was this. In a later analysis, roughly 80 million unique TCR beta chains were counted across the approximately 640 repertoires, and about 9.9 million of these chains were shared by at least two donors. Raw reads were error-corrected and collapsed into unique sequences by a nearest-neighbor algorithm in which closely related sequences were merged to remove PCR and sequencing errors. CDR3 sequences were aligned to IMGT reference sequences to assign V, D and J gene segments. For a sequence to be retained, at least a six-nucleotide match to both a V gene segment and a J gene segment was required. Rearrangements were called productive when the CDR3 lacked stop codons and stayed in frame with V and J; all others were non-productive. CDR3 was defined according to IMGT convention as the region running from the second conserved V-encoded cysteine to the conserved J-encoded phenylalanine. The earlier analysis of about 590 of the donors excluded sequences that lacked an unambiguous match to a single V gene segment. In an earlier analysis of about 590 of the donors, a V segment was called functional when productive rearrangements were above 56.7%, and segregating when the standard deviation between donors exceeded 5%. A statistical classification framework was built to diagnose cytomegalovirus status from the catalog of TCR beta chain sequences. In a later analysis, TCR nucleotide sequences were compared against IMGT/GENE-DB human TR gene sequences so that V and J genes could be assigned. Using the TCRdist pipeline, a later analysis assigned CDR3 sequences along with most-parsimonious VDJ recombination scenarios. A later analysis defined each TCR beta chain by its CDR3 amino acid sequence plus V-gene family, and excluded reads lacking a unique V-gene family. In a later analysis, 500 to 650 highly shared, low-generation-probability nucleotide sequences were removed to address suspected cross-contamination and a sequencing artifact. For each public chain, a later analysis derived a clonal expansion index from normalized ranks of inferred template counts within each repertoire. In a later analysis, generation probabilities were computed with a VDJ recombination model fitted to out-of-frame rearrangements, and the resulting probabilities were checked against IGoR. A later analysis scored TCR-TCR, TCR-HLA and TCR-CMV co-occurrence with hypergeometric tests, applying a repertoire-size bias correction to TCR pairs. To estimate false discovery rates, a later analysis permuted the HLA or CMV assignments 20 times. In a later analysis, co-occurring TCRs were grouped using DBSCAN, with TCRdist sequence similarity added in when clustering inside HLA-allele-positive subsets. For co-occurrence clustering, repertoires with fewer than 30,000 or more than 120,000 public chains were excluded, along with about five repertoires with anomalous nucleotide sharing. Not all clones reach the TCRdb copy of this immuneACCESS table, which keeps in-frame sequences only. Checked studies attribute under half of the gap to unresolved V genes and leave the rest unexplained. From that table come the V and J calls and clone size; the DNA was used to work out D and trimming. This sample lists roughly 120,000 clones; just under 75% were detected once. The ten largest make up about 4.4% of the sample.

Sequenced: PBMCs. This TCR was sampled from a man aged 55 to 70 in good health and CMV-seropositive. Here the chain combines TRBV28 and TRBJ2-7; 11 bases in between match TRBD1. Here is the DNA: TGTGCCAGCAGTGCCGGGACAGGGGGCTACGAGCAGTACTTC. Translated, this is CASSAGTGGYEQYF.